These 24 T cell receptor beta chains were sequenced from one sample in a study of blood T cell repertoires in COVID-19. The repertoire was sequenced with immunoSEQ multiplex PCR; TCRdb's copy has only in-frame clones and lacks some. Altogether 200,000 to 250,000 clones are present, 86% being singletons, with the ten largest covering roughly 3.3%. The sequencing input was PBMCs or T cells enriched from blood (not recorded which). Source of these receptors: a woman in her forties or fifties in a cohort exposed to, infected with or recovered from COVID-19 (not recorded which).

The chain combines TRBV4-2 with TRBJ1-2; 8 nucleotides line up with TRBD1. There are 15 residues in the CDR3. Per the germline V gene, CDR1 is LGHNA and CDR2 is YNFKEQ. V shed 3 bases and J 5 bases; nucleotides not matched to a gene: 8. The DNA of the CDR3 is TGTGCCAGCAGCCATGGACAGGGATTTGCGTATGGCTACACCTTC. Its translation is CASSHGQGFAYGYTF.

V usage is TRBV19 and J usage is TRBJ1-5, with D perhaps TRBD1 (5 bases). The V end lost 3 bases, the J end lost 3 bases, and 21 bases lay between the germline ends. Germline V gene lookup returns CDR1 LNHDA and CDR2 SQIVND (reference sequence). The CDR3 is 18 amino acids. CDR3 region: CASSILIQDSGVNQPQHF. The CDR3 DNA reads TGTGCCAGTAGTATTCTAATCCAAGACAGTGGGGTCAATCAGCCCCAGCATTTT.

Only one count was recorded for this clone. V usage is TRBV9 and J usage is TRBJ2-5; tentatively, D is TRBD1 (5 bases). From germline, CDR1 is SGDLS and CDR2 YYNGEE. This CDR3 region has 14 residues. V was clipped by 0 bases and J by 5 bases, with 11 bases between them. The CDR3 DNA follows: TGTGCCAGCAGCGTAGGCCAGGGCTGGGAGACCCAGTACTTC. This sequence encodes CASSVGQGWETQYF.

This sequence joins TRBV6-2 or TRBV6-3 and TRBJ2-1; 8 bases line up with TRBD1. Germline CDR1 is MNHEY and CDR2 is SVGEGT. V lost 6 bases, J lost 7 bases, and 17 bases stayed unmatched. The CDR3 loop spans 17 amino acids. This chain's CDR3 is CASSPTLSGGEGNEQFF. CDR3 sequence (DNA): TGTGCCAGCAGCCCTACCCTGTCAGGGGGCGAAGGAAATGAGCAGTTCTTC.

The rearrangement joins TRBV4-1 to TRBJ2-1; 9 positions agree with TRBD1. The CDR3 contains 15 residues. V was pared by 1 base and J by 9 bases, with 7 bases of the junction left unmatched. Germline assignment: CDR1 MGHRA and CDR2 YSYEKL. CDR3 residues: CASSQAPGTGLEQFF. The CDR3 nucleotides read TGCGCCAGCAGCCAAGCCCCTGGGACAGGGCTTGAGCAGTTCTTC.

This clone has a handful of counts. The DNA of the CDR3 is TGTGCCAGCAGATCCAGTGGGACAGGGACTGAAAAACTGTTTTTT. Amino acid sequence: CASRSSGTGTEKLFF. This chain uses TRBV4-2 with TRBJ1-4; 9 nucleotides match TRBD1. The V gene end was trimmed by 6 bases and the J gene end by 7 bases; junction bases not matched to a gene: 9. Per germline, CDR1 LGHNA and CDR2 YNFKEQ. The CDR3 spans 15 residues.

The rearrangement joins TRBV7-9 to TRBJ1-5, with 10 bases fitting TRBD1. The V gene's germline CDR1 is SEHNR and CDR2 FQNEAQ (reference sequence). This CDR3 has 18 amino acids. V was pared by 4 bases and J by 0 bases, with 9 bases of the junction left unmatched. This CDR3 is CASSWADRGGNSNQPQHF. The CDR3 bases are TGTGCCAGCAGCTGGGCGGACAGGGGGGGGAATAGCAATCAGCCCCAGCATTTT.

This chain connects TRBV7-9 to TRBJ1-5; 9 bases agree with TRBD1. There are 15 residues in the CDR3. Looked up from germline, CDR1 is SEHNR and CDR2 is FQNEAQ (reference sequence). The V gene end was trimmed by 6 bases and the J gene end by 2 bases; junction bases not matched to a gene: 5. For the CDR3, the DNA is TGTGCCAGCAGTTTAACAGGGGGCGGCAATCAGCCCCAGCATTTT. Translated: CASSLTGGGNQPQHF.

V gene TRBV5-1 combines with J gene TRBJ1-6; the D is unclear. Germline V CDR1 and CDR2: SGHRS, YFSETQ. The CDR3 spans 16 residues. Trimming stripped 3 bases from V and 0 bases from J, with 10 bases between. DNA for the CDR3: TGCGCCAGCAGCTGGGAGGGAGACTCCTATAATTCACCCCTCCACTTT. It codes for CASSWEGDSYNSPLHF.

This clone has only one observation. V is TRBV4-3 and J is TRBJ2-3; TRBD2 matches at 13 bases. This CDR3 contains 20 residues. Germline V gene sequence: CDR1 LGHNA, CDR2 YSLEER. J gave up 0 bases and V 1 base, and 10 bases lay outside the gene matches. CDR3: CASSQGLAGGRVTSTDTQYF. The CDR3 nucleotides read TGCGCCAGCAGCCAAGGACTAGCGGGGGGTCGGGTAACTAGCACAGATACGCAGTATTTT.

The genes are TRBV18 and TRBJ1-1; TRBD1 might be the D (5 bases). The CDR3 covers 14 residues. Germline V lookup: CDR1 KGHSH, CDR2 LQKENI. V dropped 2 bases and J dropped 3 bases, with 10 bases sitting between them. In nucleotides, the CDR3 is TGTGCCAGCTCACCAAGGAGGGGCGACACTGAAGCTTTCTTT. Translated: CASSPRRGDTEAFF.

This clone was picked up a small number of times. The chain is built from TRBV5-1 and TRBJ2-5; 7 bases line up with TRBD2. The CDR3 loop spans 12 amino acids. CDR1 and CDR2 (germline): SGHRS, YFSETQ. Trimming at V came to 5 bases and at J to 3 bases, leaving 1 base not matched to a gene. The CDR3 DNA sequence: TGCGCCAGCAGGCTAGCGGAAGAGACCCAGTACTTC. Encoded protein: CASRLAEETQYF.

V gene TRBV5-5 combines with J gene TRBJ2-1; TRBD1 matches at 7 bases. The germline V gene encodes CDR1 SGHKS and CDR2 YYEKEE (reference sequence). V dropped 7 bases and J dropped 6; count of bases not matched to a gene: 7. This CDR3 contains 13 residues. CDR3 nucleotide sequence: TGTGCCAGCCACCGCTCAGGGGGCAATGAGCAGTTCTTC. Protein product: CASHRSGGNEQFF.

This sequence joins TRBV27 and TRBJ1-6; 7 bases are shared with TRBD1. Germline values: CDR1 MNHEY, CDR2 SMNVEV (reference sequence). V was clipped by 5 bases and J by 10 bases; unmatched bases: 14. The CDR3 has 16 amino acids. CDR3 DNA: TGTGCCAGCAGTATCAACCAGGGGGATCCGGGATCACCCCTCCACTTT. Its translation: CASSINQGDPGSPLHF.

The rearrangement joins TRBV5-1 to TRBJ1-4, with 8 bases that match TRBD1. The CDR3 has 16 amino acids. The germline gives CDR1 SGHRS, CDR2 YFSETQ. Unmatched junction bases numbered 7, after V lost 1 base and J lost 5 bases. The CDR3 nucleotides are TGCGCCAGCAGCTTGTTCGGACAGGGAGTAAATGAAAAACTGTTTTTT. Residues: CASSLFGQGVNEKLFF.

The chain combines TRBV3-1 (or the pseudogene TRBV3-2) with TRBJ2-7, with 9 bases that match TRBD2. J lost 1 base, V lost 3 bases, and 4 bases had no gene match. Germline values: CDR1 LGHDT, CDR2 YNNKEL (reference sequence). The CDR3 has 15 amino acids. The CDR3 bases are TGTGCCAGCAGCCACCGAGCGGGGGGATCCTACGAGCAGTACTTC. Protein: CASSHRAGGSYEQYF.

The V gene is TRBV28, the J gene TRBJ2-7, with D hard to call. The CDR3 is 13 amino acids. CDR1 is MDHEN and CDR2 is SYDVKM in the germline V gene. The ends were cut back, 1 base at V and 6 bases at J, with 10 bases in the middle. Written as DNA, the CDR3 is TGTGCCAGCAGTTTATTCGGAGTATCCGAGCAGTACTTC. It specifies CASSLFGVSEQYF. Complete variable domain (other parts from reference TRBV28 and TRBJ2-7): DVKVTQSSRYLVKRTGEKVFLECVQDMDHENMFWYRQDPGLGLRLIYFSYDVKMKEKGDIPEGYSVSREKKERFSLILESASTNQTSMYLCASSLFGVSEQYFGPGTRLTVT.

The V and J genes are TRBV14 and TRBJ2-2, with 7 bases aligning to TRBD1. This CDR3 region has 16 residues. The germline gives CDR1 SGHDN, CDR2 FVKESK. Germline trimming cut 6 bases from V and 0 bases from J; bases unmatched to any gene: 7. The CDR3 bases are TGTGCCAGCAGACAGGGGCACAACACGAACACCGGGGAGCTGTTTTTT. It yields the protein CASRQGHNTNTGELFF.

The CDR3 reads CASSVSWEDIQYF. For the CDR3, the DNA is TGTGCCAGCAGCGTCTCGTGGGAGGACATTCAGTACTTC. This sequence joins TRBV9 and TRBJ2-4; a possible D gene is TRBD2 (6 bases). The V and J ends lost 2 bases and 8 bases respectively, with 11 bases between them. This CDR3 contains 13 residues. Germline CDR1 is SGDLS and CDR2 is YYNGEE.

The chain is built from TRBV4-3 and TRBJ1-5; TRBD1 is a possible D gene (5 bases). The ends were cut back, 4 bases at V and 4 bases at J, with 11 bases in the middle. The germline V gene encodes CDR1 LGHNA and CDR2 YSLEER. The CDR3 contains 14 residues. The CDR3 region is CASSRQPFNQPQHF. In nucleotides, the CDR3 is TGCGCCAGCAGCCGACAGCCATTTAATCAGCCCCAGCATTTT.

The chain uses TRBV7-3 and TRBJ2-3; tentatively, D is TRBD1 (6 bases). Germline values: CDR1 SGHTA, CDR2 FQGTGA. The V gene lost 5 bases and the J gene lost 5 bases, with 14 bases spanning the gap. This CDR3 has 14 residues. CDR3 sequence reads: CASSRDKSGDTQYF. The CDR3 DNA follows: TGTGCCAGCAGCCGGGACAAATCTGGAGATACGCAGTATTTT.

J is TRBJ2-3 and V is TRBV5-8; 14 bases map to TRBD2. The germline V gene has CDR1 SGHTS and CDR2 YDEGEE. The CDR3 is 20 residues long. V was clipped by 2 bases and J by 2 bases; unmatched bases: 13. The CDR3 region is CASSFFGLAGGLVNTDTQYF. In DNA, the CDR3 is TGTGCCAGCAGCTTTTTTGGACTAGCGGGGGGTTTGGTGAACACAGATACGCAGTATTTT. The variable domain in full, with the rest retrieved from reference TRBV5-8 and TRBJ2-3, is EAGVTQSPTHLIKTRGQQATLRCSPISGHTSVYWYQQALGLGLQFLLWYDEGEERNRGNFPPRFSGRQFPNYSSELNVNALELEDSALYLCASSFFGLAGGLVNTDTQYFGPGTRLTVL.

The count of this clone is one. The J gene is TRBJ1-3, the V gene TRBV30; D gene ambiguous. Trimming took 4 bases from V and 0 from J, leaving 10 bases between them. The CDR3 runs to 14 residues. Germline V gives CDR1 GTSNPN, CDR2 SVGIG (reference sequence). The CDR3 DNA follows: TGTGCCTGGATAACGGGGTACTCTGGAAACACCATATATTTT. Its translation is CAWITGYSGNTIYF.

The chain combines TRBV20-1 with TRBJ1-5, with D possibly TRBD1 on 6 matching bases. Trimming shortened V by 3 bases and J by 0 bases, and 15 bases separated the two germline ends. The CDR3 sequence is 16 residues long. The V gene's germline CDR1 is DFQATT and CDR2 SNEGSKA (reference sequence). The chain's CDR3 is CSASLPGDYSNQPQHF. For the CDR3, the DNA is TGCAGTGCTAGTCTGCCAGGGGACTATAGCAATCAGCCCCAGCATTTT.